The 8 T cell receptor beta chains below come from one sample, sequenced in a study of blood T cell repertoires in COVID-19. Generated by immunoSEQ multiplex PCR, the TCRdb table keeps only in-frame clones and is missing some. The data contain under 250,000 clones, 75% to 85% of them singletons. Sequencing was performed on peripheral blood. The receptors stem from a man aged 50 or older with COVID-19, enrolled during active disease.

This rearrangement joins TRBV15 to TRBJ1-2; weak D call: TRBD1 (5 bases). V was cut by 4 bases and J by 5 bases, with 20 bases left in between. Germline assignment: CDR1 LNHNV and CDR2 YYDKDF (reference sequence). This CDR3 contains 16 residues. CDR3 protein: CATSIPGTAGLYGYTF. The CDR3 nucleotides read TGTGCCACCAGCATCCCCGGGACCGCCGGACTATATGGCTACACCTTC.

V is TRBV6-5 and J is TRBJ2-3; 7 positions match TRBD1. The CDR3 is made up of 14 amino acids. The V gene end was trimmed by 5 bases and the J gene end by 2 bases; junction bases not matched to a gene: 4. Germline values: CDR1 MNHEY, CDR2 SVGAGI. CDR3 nucleotides: TGTGCCAGCAGTACGGGACAGACCACAGATACGCAGTATTTT. Translation: CASSTGQTTDTQYF.

This clone occurred once. The chain combines TRBV7-9 with TRBJ2-5; 13 bases are shared with TRBD2. J lost 6 bases, V lost 5 bases, and 6 bases had no gene match. Germline-derived CDR1 and CDR2 are SEHNR and FQNEAQ (reference sequence). The CDR3 loop spans 15 amino acids. CDR3 in DNA: TGTGCCAGCAGCCAGACTAGCGGGGGGCTGCAGACCCAGTACTTC. This gives the protein CASSQTSGGLQTQYF.

The chain uses TRBV6-5 and TRBJ2-3, with 9 bases lining up with TRBD1. J was trimmed by 4 bases and V by 0 bases; bases with no gene match: 5. Germline loops: CDR1 MNHEY, CDR2 SVGAGI. This CDR3 comprises 16 residues. The chain's CDR3 is CASSYSQGAFPDTQYF. The CDR3 nucleotides are TGTGCCAGCAGTTACTCACAGGGGGCTTTTCCAGATACGCAGTATTTT.

The chain employs TRBV18 and TRBJ1-4; 8 bases are a match to TRBD1. In germline, CDR1 is KGHSH, CDR2 LQKENI. The ends lost 3 bases at V and 0 bases at J; junction bases unmatched: 3. The CDR3 runs to 16 residues. The CDR3 region has the DNA TGTGCCAGCTCACCGGGACAGGTGACAACTAATGAAAAACTGTTTTTT. Translation: CASSPGQVTTNEKLFF.

The rearrangement uses TRBV5-1 and TRBJ1-1, with TRBD1 as a possible D gene (5 bases). The V gene's germline CDR1 is SGHRS and CDR2 YFSETQ. The CDR3 is 12 amino acids. The V end was cut by 1 base, the J end by 6 bases, with 7 bases between. The CDR3 loop is CASSLPGPEAFF. Here the CDR3 DNA reads TGCGCCAGCAGCTTGCCAGGGCCTGAAGCTTTCTTT.

This chain links TRBV9 with TRBJ2-2; 12 bases line up with TRBD2. This CDR3 is 17 amino acids long. V shed 3 bases and J 8 bases; nucleotides not matched to a gene: 11. Germline lookup yields CDR1 SGDLS and CDR2 YYNGEE. CDR3 coding DNA: TGTGCCAGCAGCGCCCCACCTAGCGGGGGGGCTCGGGGGGAGCTGTTTTTT. Translated, it gives CASSAPPSGGARGELFF.

The table lists this clone with a count of one. The chain combines TRBV21-1 with TRBJ2-2; TRBD2 is the table's D call, not checked against the DNA. TRBV21-1 is a pseudogene. The CDR3 loop spans 16 amino acids. CDR3 amino acids: CASSKGRVINTGELFF. The CDR3 nucleotides read TGTGCCAGCAGCAAAGGACGGGTAATCAACACCGGGGAGCTGTTTTTT.